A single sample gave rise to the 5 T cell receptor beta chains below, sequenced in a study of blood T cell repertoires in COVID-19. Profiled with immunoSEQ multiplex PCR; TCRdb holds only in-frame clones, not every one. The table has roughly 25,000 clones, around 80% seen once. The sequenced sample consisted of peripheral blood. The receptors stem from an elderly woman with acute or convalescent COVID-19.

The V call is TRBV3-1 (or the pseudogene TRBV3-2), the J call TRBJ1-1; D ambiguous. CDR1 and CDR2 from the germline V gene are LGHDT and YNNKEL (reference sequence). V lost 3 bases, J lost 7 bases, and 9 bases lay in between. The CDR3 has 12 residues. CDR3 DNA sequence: TGTGCCAGCAGCCAGACACGGGGTGAAGCTTTCTTT. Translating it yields CASSQTRGEAFF.

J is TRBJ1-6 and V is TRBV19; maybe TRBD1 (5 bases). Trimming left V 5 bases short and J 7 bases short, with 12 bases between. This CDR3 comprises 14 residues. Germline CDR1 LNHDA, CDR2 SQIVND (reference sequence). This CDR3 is CASSVDSGNSPLHF. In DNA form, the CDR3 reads TGTGCCAGTAGTGTTGACAGTGGCAATTCACCCCTCCACTTT.

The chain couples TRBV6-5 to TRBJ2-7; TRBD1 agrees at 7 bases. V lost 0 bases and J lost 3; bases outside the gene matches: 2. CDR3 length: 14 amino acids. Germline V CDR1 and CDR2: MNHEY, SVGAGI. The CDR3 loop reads CASSYSGTVYEQYF. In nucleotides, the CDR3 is TGTGCCAGCAGTTACTCCGGGACAGTCTACGAGCAGTACTTC.

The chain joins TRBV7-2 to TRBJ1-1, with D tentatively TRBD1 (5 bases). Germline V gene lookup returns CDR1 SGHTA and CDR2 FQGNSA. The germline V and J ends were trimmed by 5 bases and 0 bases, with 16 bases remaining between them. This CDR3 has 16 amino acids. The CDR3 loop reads CASSTWGGAMNTEAFF. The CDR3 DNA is TGTGCCAGCAGCACCTGGGGCGGGGCCATGAACACTGAAGCTTTCTTT. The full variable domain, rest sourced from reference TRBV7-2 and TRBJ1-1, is GAGVSQSPSNKVTEKGKDVELRCDPISGHTALYWYRQSLGQGLEFLIYFQGNSAPDKSGLPSDRFSAERTGGSVSTLTIQRTQQEDSAVYLCASSTWGGAMNTEAFFGQGTRLTVV.

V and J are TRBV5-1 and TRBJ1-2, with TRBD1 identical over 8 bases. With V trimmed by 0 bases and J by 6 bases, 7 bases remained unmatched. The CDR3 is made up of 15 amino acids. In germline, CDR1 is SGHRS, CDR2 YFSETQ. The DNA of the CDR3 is TGCGCCAGCAGCTTGGATCCAGGGGGCTCTAATGGCTACACCTTC. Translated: CASSLDPGGSNGYTF.